This entry lists 7 T cell receptor delta chains sequenced from one sample in a study of γδ T cells in repeated Plasmodium falciparum infection. Gammadelta T cells were flow-sorted from PBMC into Vgamma9/Vdelta2+ and Vdelta2-negative populations for bulk analysis. TCRdb called clones from the multiplex PCR reads again using CATT. There are 85,000 to 100,000 delta-chain clones in the sample; 0.85% to 1% occur only once, and 9.6% lies in the top ten. Sequenced material: gamma-delta T cells from blood. These receptors originate from a pool of human donors (malaria-infected and uninfected, not separated).

This clone was counted many times. The protein TCRdb lists belongs to a much larger clone and differs from this DNA's translation at residue 16, which points to a read error; the protein shown is made from the DNA. In nucleotides, the CDR3 is TGTGCCTGTGACACCAGGCAACTGGGGGAATACACCGATAAACTCACCTTT. This encodes CACDTRQLGEYTDKLTF. V gene assignment gives TRDV2, but the J gene was left uncalled; the DNA was not compared with TRDD3, the D call given in the table. The CDR3 is made up of 17 amino acids. CDR1 and CDR2 (germline): GEAIGNYY, EKD.

This clone turned up a few times. TCRdb's listed protein matches a much larger clone and diverges from this DNA's translation at residue 8, likely through a read error; the protein shown comes from the DNA. The J gene is TRDJ1, the V gene TRDV1; 13 bases map to TRDD3. The germline gives CDR1 TSWWSYY, CDR2 QGS. Trimming at V came to 1 base and at J to 7 bases, leaving 30 bases not matched to a gene. The CDR3 is 24 residues long. CDR3 sequence: CALGEPGSARGTGGYVSYRSKLIF. CDR3 nucleotide sequence: TGTGCTCTTGGGGAACCCGGTTCCGCCCGCGGTACTGGGGGATACGTAAGTTATCGGAGTAAACTCATCTTT.

As concerns this clone: This likely traces to a read error, being one base from a far larger clone. Other DNA sequences in this specimen translate into the identical CDR3. This rearrangement joins TRDV1 to TRDJ1; D gene ambiguous. The CDR3 has 19 amino acids. The V and J ends lost 2 bases and 1 base respectively, with 23 bases between them. Per the germline V gene, CDR1 is TSWWSYY and CDR2 is QGS. CDR3 in DNA: TGTGCTCTTGGGGAAATAAGGTACGCGTCCGGGGCGGGCACCGATAAACTCATCTTT. Amino acid sequence: CALGEIRYASGAGTDKLIF.

To note about this clone: TCRdb assigns this DNA the protein of a much larger clone, which departs from its translation at residue 7; this likely reflects a read error, and the protein shown comes from translating the DNA. The CDR3 spells CALGELHRLGIRRVDGTDKLIF. CDR3 coding DNA: TGTGCTCTTGGGGAACTGCACCGACTCGGGATAAGGAGAGTTGACGGCACCGATAAACTCATCTTT. The rearrangement uses TRDV1 and TRDJ1, with a weak D call TRDD3 (6 bases). In the absence of a J gene in TCRdb, the DNA was matched to germline to assign it here. CDR1 and CDR2 (germline): TSWWSYY, QGS. The ends were cut back, 0 bases at V and 1 base at J, with 30 bases in the middle. This CDR3 spans 22 amino acids.

This clone has at least ten counts. TCRdb assigns this DNA the protein of a much larger clone, which departs from its translation at residue 4; this likely reflects a read error, and the protein shown comes from translating the DNA. This sequence joins TRDV2 and TRDJ1; TRDD3 matches 12 bases. Here the J gene came from matching the DNA to germline, since TCRdb omits it. This CDR3 contains 17 residues. Germline lookup yields CDR1 GEAIGNYY and CDR2 EKD. The CDR3 here is CACGTSDPGGYADKLIF. The CDR3 DNA reads as TGTGCCTGTGGCACCTCCGATCCTGGGGGATACGCCGATAAACTCATCTTT.

A note on this clone: TCRdb's listed protein matches a much larger clone and diverges from this DNA's translation at residue 12, likely through a read error; the protein shown comes from the DNA. The chain recombines TRDV1 with TRDJ1; D unresolved. Because TCRdb records no J gene, it was assigned here through a match of the DNA to germline. The CDR3 extends over 22 amino acids. The germline V gene has CDR1 TSWWSYY and CDR2 QGS. V lost 5 bases, J lost 2 bases, and 36 bases lay in between. This chain's CDR3 is CALGFQPSTAVPRVFKTDKLIF. The DNA of the CDR3 is TGTGCTCTTGGGTTTCAACCGTCCACAGCGGTACCGAGGGTCTTTAAGACCGATAAACTCATCTTT.

This clone is a singleton in its sample. The chain couples TRDV1 to TRDJ1, with 13 positions matching TRDD3. TCRdb records no J gene; here it was assigned by comparing the DNA to germline. The V and J ends lost 3 bases and 3 bases, in that order; junction bases with no gene match: 13. Germline-derived CDR1 and CDR2 are TSWWSYY and QGS. The CDR3 spans 19 residues. In DNA form, the CDR3 reads TGTGCTCTTGGGGAGACTCTCCGACTGGGGGATACGCGCTCCGATAAACTCATCTTT. It yields the protein CALGETLRLGDTRSDKLIF.